The 18 T cell receptor beta chains presented below share a single source sample, sequenced in a study of metastatic and nonmetastatic thyroid tumors. TCRdb reanalyzed the PCR reads with MiXCR. Here the sample spans 40,000 or so clones, around 26% being singletons. Each patient went into thyroid surgery without having received any treatment. The sample taken for sequencing was blood. The receptors were sampled from a female donor with papillary thyroid cancer or a benign thyroid nodule (not recorded which). Some clones in this sample may be carry-over from other donors' samples.

This clone was counted ten times or more. The V call is TRBV2, the J call TRBJ1-3, with TRBD1 matching 9 bases. The ends lost 6 bases at V and 9 bases at J; junction bases unmatched: 6. The CDR3 length is 13 residues. The germline V gene has CDR1 SNHLY and CDR2 FYNNEI. CDR3 sequence reads: CASREGQGTTIYF. DNA of the CDR3: TGTGCCAGCAGGGAGGGACAGGGTACCACCATATATTTT.

The chain has TRBV20-1 and TRBJ2-7; D call uncertain. The CDR3 spans 14 residues. V dropped 6 bases and J dropped 1 base, with 16 bases sitting between them. In germline, CDR1 is DFQATT, CDR2 SNEGSKA (reference sequence). The CDR3 sequence: CSANTDTTSYEQYF. The DNA of the CDR3 is TGCAGTGCGAATACCGACACTACGTCCTACGAGCAGTACTTC.

This clone was counted ten times or more. The chain uses TRBV7-9 and TRBJ2-1; no clear D. This CDR3 has 16 residues. V was clipped by 4 bases and J by 7 bases, with 20 bases between them. CDR1 is SEHNR, CDR2 FQNEAQ, per germline (reference sequence). As DNA, the CDR3 is TGTGCCAGCAGCTCTACCCGTGACCGGAATTTGAATGAGCAGTTCTTC. Encoded protein: CASSSTRDRNLNEQFF.

This clone ranks as large (0.1 to 1%). The chain has TRBV6-1 and TRBJ1-5; weak D call: TRBD1 (5 bases). The germline CDR1 and CDR2 sequences are MNHNS and SASEGT. With 6 bases removed from V and 4 bases from J, the gap between germline ends came to 13 bases. CDR3 length equals 14 residues. CDR3 DNA: TGTGCCAGCAGCCGGGACGGCGAGAATCAGCCCCAGCATTTT. Protein product: CASSRDGENQPQHF.

By frequency in the sample, this clone is medium-sized (0.01 to 0.1%). The chain combines TRBV6-1 with TRBJ1-1, with 10 bases matching TRBD1. Trimming cost V 5 bases and J 2 bases; bases outside gene matches: 5. This CDR3 contains 15 residues. The germline gives CDR1 MNHNS, CDR2 SASEGT. CDR3 amino acids: CASSSTGGRNTEAFF. DNA of the CDR3: TGTGCCAGCAGTTCGACAGGGGGCAGAAACACTGAAGCTTTCTTT.

This clone was counted many times. Other DNA sequences in the same sample also yield this CDR3. The chain carries TRBV5-1 and TRBJ2-1, with 8 bases fitting TRBD2. CDR1 is SGHRS and CDR2 is YFSETQ in the germline V gene. Trimming at V came to 4 bases and at J to 6 bases, leaving 3 bases not matched to a gene. CDR3 length: 13 amino acids. CDR3 protein: CASSLGTSNEQFF. CDR3 bases: TGCGCCAGCAGCCTCGGGACTAGCAATGAGCAGTTCTTC.

This clone has at least ten counts. In nucleotides, the CDR3 is TGTGCCAGCAGCTTAGTTCCTACTAGCGGGAGGGCCGGTCACGAGCAGTACTTC. It is translated as CASSLVPTSGRAGHEQYF. The chain employs TRBV7-8 and TRBJ2-7; 13 bases are a match to TRBD2. The V segment lost 1 base and the J segment 5 bases; nucleotides outside the gene matches: 11. This CDR3 contains 18 residues. The germline V gene encodes CDR1 SGHVS and CDR2 FQNEAQ.

The CDR3 sequence: CASTVGQVEQPQHF. In DNA, the CDR3 is TGTGCCAGCACTGTGGGACAGGTCGAGCAGCCCCAGCATTTT. The J gene is TRBJ1-5, the V gene TRBV5-5; 8 bases are shared with TRBD1. The J segment lost 7 bases and the V segment lost 6 bases, leaving 9 bases of the junction unmatched. The germline V gene encodes CDR1 SGHKS and CDR2 YYEKEE (reference sequence). The CDR3 runs 14 residues.

Of note for this clone: A junction end diverges from the germline sequence, so it may reflect a read error. In DNA, the CDR3 is TGTGCCAGCAGTTTAAGGGCGCGGGGCGAAGGAAATTCACTCCTCAACTTT. This gives the protein CASSLRARGEGNSLLNF. This chain links TRBV27 with TRBJ1-6; possible D gene TRBD1, 5 bases. Germline loops: CDR1 MNHEY, CDR2 SMNVEV (reference sequence). The CDR3 covers 17 residues.

The chain links TRBV20-1 to TRBJ1-4; 11 bases are a match to TRBD1. The length of the CDR3 is 16 residues. Germline CDR1 reads DFQATT; CDR2 reads SNEGSKA (reference sequence). Losses at the gene ends were 3 bases for V and 3 bases for J; bases not matched to a gene: 6. The CDR3 DNA reads TGCAGTGCTAGCCCGGGACAGGGGGTAGCTAATGAAAAACTGTTTTTT. This codes for CSASPGQGVANEKLFF.

This chain uses TRBV3-1 with TRBJ2-3; 8 nucleotides align to TRBD2. CDR3 length equals 15 residues. V lost 1 base, J lost 4 bases, and 4 bases stayed unmatched. Germline assignment: CDR1 LGHDT and CDR2 YNNKEL (reference sequence). CDR3: CASSQGSGSSDTQYF. CDR3 DNA: TGTGCCAGCAGCCAAGGAAGCGGGAGCTCAGATACGCAGTATTTT.

Points on this clone: Relative to the germline gene, one junction end is altered; a read error may explain this. The V gene is TRBV7-6, the J gene TRBJ2-3; no clear D gene. Per germline, CDR1 SGHVS and CDR2 FNYEAQ. The CDR3 is 11 amino acids. The CDR3 DNA sequence: TGTGCCAACAGCTTAGAGGTGCCGCAGTATTTT. This codes for CANSLEVPQYF.

This clone was detected only a few times. The V and J genes are TRBV28 and TRBJ2-7; tentatively, D is TRBD1 (7 bases). The length of the CDR3 is 15 residues. V lost 1 base, J lost 4 bases, and 14 bases lay in between. Germline values: CDR1 MDHEN, CDR2 SYDVKM. CDR3 sequence (DNA): TGTGCCAGCAGTTTATTGGAGGGACAGACATACGAGCAGTACTTC. Translating gives CASSLLEGQTYEQYF.

Ten or more counts support this clone. V usage is TRBV3-1 and J usage is TRBJ1-1; 7 nucleotides line up with TRBD1. Germline V gene sequence: CDR1 LGHDT, CDR2 YNNKEL (reference sequence). This CDR3 contains 14 residues. Losses at the gene ends were 3 bases for V and 5 bases for J; bases not matched to a gene: 6. Here the CDR3 reads CASSQQNRGTEAFF. The DNA of the CDR3 is TGTGCCAGCAGCCAGCAGAACAGGGGAACTGAAGCTTTCTTT. Supplemented by reference TRBV3-1 and TRBJ1-1, the full variable domain reads DTAVSQTPKYLVTQMGNDKSIKCEQNLGHDTMYWYKQDSKKFLKIMFSYNNKELIINETVPNRFSPKSPDKAHLNLHINSLELGDSAVYFCASSQQNRGTEAFFGQGTRLTVV.

The CDR3 nucleotides read TGTGCCACCAGTTCTACAGGACAGGGGACCCAGTACTTC. Residues: CATSSTGQGTQYF. V is TRBV24-1 and J is TRBJ2-5; TRBD1 aligns across 8 bases. Germline trimming cut 6 bases from V and 7 bases from J; bases unmatched to any gene: 6. Germline V CDR1 and CDR2: KGHDR, SFDVKD. CDR3 length equals 13 residues.

About this clone: One end of the junction varies from germline; a read error may be responsible. The sample holds other DNA sequences that translate to the same CDR3. The V gene is TRBV15, the J gene TRBJ2-2; the D gene is possibly TRBD1 (6 bases). This CDR3 has 14 residues. Germline CDR1 and CDR2: LNHNV and YYDKDF (reference sequence). The CDR3 bases are TGTGCCACCAGGGGGGCGAGCCACACTGGGGAGCTGTTTTTT. It encodes CATRGASHTGELFF. The full variable domain, with the rest looked up from reference TRBV15 and TRBJ2-2, is DAMVIQNPRYQVTQFGKPVTLSCSQTLNHNVMYWYQQKSSQAPKLLFHYYDKDFNNEADTPDNFQSRRPNTSFCFLDIRSPGLGDTAMYLCATRGASHTGELFFGEGSRLTVL.

At least ten counts were recorded for this clone. This sequence joins TRBV13 and TRBJ1-1, with 7 bases identical to TRBD1. Germline CDR1 PRHDT, CDR2 FYEKMQ (reference sequence). CDR3 length: 14 amino acids. The V and J ends lost 3 bases and 1 base, in that order; junction bases with no gene match: 2. The CDR3 coding sequence is TGTGCCAGCAGCTTTGACAGGGAGAACACTGAAGCTTTCTTT. Amino acid sequence: CASSFDRENTEAFF. Combining the CDR3 with reference TRBV13 and TRBJ1-1 gives the whole variable domain AAGVIQSPRHLIKEKRETATLKCYPIPRHDTVYWYQQGPGQDPQFLISFYEKMQSDKGSIPDRFSAQQFSDYHSELNMSSLELGDSALYFCASSFDRENTEAFFGQGTRLTVV.

This clone was counted at least ten times. This sample includes further DNA sequences coding for the same CDR3. The chain has TRBV4-2 and TRBJ2-3, with 10 bases lining up with TRBD2. Looked up from germline, CDR1 is LGHNA and CDR2 is YNFKEQ. V gave up 8 bases and J gave up 2 bases; unmatched junction bases: 4. The length of the CDR3 is 14 residues. The CDR3 nucleotides read TGTGCCAGCCAAGCGGGAGGGCACACAGATACGCAGTATTTT. This codes for CASQAGGHTDTQYF.